This entry concerns a single TCR beta chain. These data are taken from a study of Ad26.COV2.S vaccination and SARS-CoV-2 variants. The overall study: The trial was COV1001 and the donor's arm was Ad26.COV2.S.

Repertoires were generated with immunoSEQ multiplex PCR, while TCRdb's copy carries only in-frame clones and drops some. The sample holds about 440,000 clones, 90% seen once. Treatment here: about 20 received Ad26.COV2.S at low or high dose, single or two shots; several received placebo; per-sample allocation not given. At day 63 after the first vaccine or placebo injection, samples were drawn. An Ad26 vector expressing Wuhan-strain SARS-CoV-2 spike served as the vaccine. This TCR was recovered from a person aged 18-60 years who received the Ad26.COV2.S COVID-19 vaccine or a placebo. Specimen: peripheral blood, collected in a trial of Ad26.COV2.S vaccine versus placebo.

The CDR3 DNA follows: TGCGCCAGCAGCCAAGATACTTCCAGCAGTGCCTACAATGAGCAGTTCTTC. It specifies CASSQDTSSSAYNEQFF. The V call is TRBV4-3, the J call TRBJ2-1; D call uncertain. The V and J ends lost 0 bases and 2 bases respectively, with 14 bases between them. Germline CDR1 reads LGHNA; CDR2 reads YSLEER. This CDR3 has 17 residues.